This T cell receptor (beta chain) emerged from a study of shared clonotypes between healthy human individuals. General study findings and limits: Researchers found naive subsets generally carried larger estimated richness than memory subsets. Shared clonotypes across all four donors exceeded non-shared ones in generation probability.

Produced via immunoSEQ multiplex PCR; TCRdb's table is partial and in-frame only. The sample includes under 750,000 clones, just under 75% of them seen just once. Of note for this clone: The antigen is unknown.

Trimming removed 5 bases at V and 5 bases at J, with 13 bases between. Germline lookup yields CDR1 MNHEY and CDR2 SMNVEV (reference sequence). This CDR3 has 14 amino acids. Sequenced material: memory CD4+ T cells sorted from blood. Subset reported: CD45RA-negative fraction. This TCR was sampled from a woman between 25 and 40 years old in good health. V gene TRBV27 combines with J gene TRBJ1-5; D might be TRBD1 (5 bases). The CDR3 sequence: CASSGHRRYQPQHF. CDR3 in DNA: TGTGCCAGCAGTGGACACAGGAGATATCAGCCCCAGCATTTT.